This T cell receptor beta chain is drawn from a study of blood T cells in healthy people across ages. Whole-study context: Template switching caught about one barcoded beta molecule for each two T cells. General observations from the study: Higher naive T cell percentage went strongly together with higher TCR beta diversity. Lack of knowledge of donor CMV status possibly confounded expanded clonotype changes.

For the second PCR, which ran for about 7 to 11 cycles, a sample-barcoded 5' primer and a J-beta primer mix were used. A template-switch adaptor that had 12 random nucleotides put a tag on each cDNA molecule. TCRdb fed the 5' RACE reads into MiXCR, producing one record per CDR3 protein. The sample comprises some 1.5 million distinct CDR3 sequences, 28% of which are singletons, and about 8% rests with the top ten. As to this clonotype: No antigen is known for it.

The CDR3 length is 16 residues. The V end lost 0 bases, the J end lost 4 bases, and 13 bases lay between the germline ends. Germline lookup yields CDR1 LGHDT and CDR2 YNNKEL (reference sequence). The sample taken for sequencing was blood. This chain links TRBV3-1 with TRBJ2-1; either TRBD1 or TRBD2 may fit D (5 bases each). The TCR sequence derives from a young woman in good health. CDR3 DNA sequence: TGTGCCAGCAGCCAAGATCTGGGGGTTTCGTACAATGAGCAGTTCTTC. This codes for CASSQDLGVSYNEQFF.